One T cell receptor (beta chain) is described in this entry. Its antigen remains unknown. This record belongs to a study of T cell clonality in common variable immunodeficiency. Study observations and caveats: Common variable immunodeficiency TCR beta sequences reportedly had fewer deletions and N-nucleotide insertions. The cause of increased CVID clonality remains unclear without subpopulation sequencing. TCRbeta clonality was increased in CVID versus healthy controls.

The protocol was immunoSEQ multiplex PCR, while the TCRdb copy is restricted to in-frame clones and leaves out a portion. Singletons are absent from the sample, which has about 34,000 clones. Sequencing used peripheral blood mononuclear cells. The TCR comes from a human donor with common variable immunodeficiency.

CDR3 sequence: CSARDASGISLSTDTQYF. The sequenced part of the CDR3 DNA is TGCAGTGCTAGAGATGCTAGCGGGATCAGCCTCTCCACAGATACG. This chain links TRBV20-1 with TRBJ2-3; 9 positions match TRBD2. The read gets to within 3 residues of the CDR3 end, and the germline J gene fills in the rest. V trimming: 0 bases; J trimming: 2 bases; junction bases outside the gene matches: 12. This CDR3 has 18 residues. Germline CDR1 and CDR2: DFQATT and SNEGSKA (reference sequence).